This T cell receptor beta chain was captured in a study of cytomegalovirus exposure and HLA in healthy donors (dated 2017 in TCRdb). A note on the overall study: An earlier analysis of some 620 of the donors reported 250 to 300 Gb of sequence data and 117 million unique TCR beta sequences obtained from approximately 180 million T cells. Among the roughly 430 genotyped donors, 81% belonged to the genetic ancestry cluster associated with self-reported Caucasian donors. In the later analysis, no new phenotypic data were used to find candidate immune exposures; instead, reliance was placed on TCR beta sequences and their occurrence across donors. HLA typing covered class I and class II loci at four-digit resolution. To predict cytomegalovirus infection status, the study combined high-throughput TCR immunosequencing, statistical association of individual TCRs with disease status, and machine learning. Approximately 300 gigabases of sequencing data and around 90 million unique TCR sequences made up an early release that covered under 750 HLA-typed donors. A few DR-DQ haplotypes were handled as single units for association and clustering because linkage in the cohort was strong. Using immunosequencing, the study profiled T cell repertoires from fewer than 700 subjects and related those repertoires to cytomegalovirus serostatus. Besides the first cohort of approximately 670 subjects, a separate validation cohort made up of 120 different subjects was used. Donor age, sex, ethnicity and CMV serostatus were compiled together with the repertoire data. The study was designed to test whether signatures of past pathogen exposure could be identified by cataloging public T cell receptors. A later analysis re-analyzed previously published TCR beta repertoires from approximately 670 donors and added high-resolution HLA genotyping to study TCR occurrence patterns. Among over 350 genotyped donors of the cohort, an average of around 240,000 unique TCR beta nucleotide sequences were sequenced per donor, about a sixth of them non-productive. The number of donors typed differed by locus, with 629-630 for A, B, C, DRB1 and DQB1, around 500 for DQA1, 600 to 610 for DPA1, and approximately 470 for DPB1. To decide whether each TCR beta V gene segment behaved as functional or pseudogenic, an earlier analysis of 587 of the donors relied on high-throughput TCR beta sequencing. Every discovery cohort repertoire had been produced on one sequencing platform. A later genetic analysis took genome-wide SNP genotypes for about 55% of the 666 donors and used that subset as a discovery cohort. Beyond this particular receptor, the publication reports: Roughly uniform sequencing depth across donors was assumed in presence/absence analyses, although this assumption may not hold. The classifier was reported to diagnose cytomegalovirus status with high specificity and sensitivity in both the original and validation cohorts. Because some donors lacked HLA typing at each locus, the association tests relied only on the typed subset. Some IMGT-functional V segments, including TRBV6-2 and TRBV6-3, could not be told apart with the 87-base-pair reads, so those segments were excluded. When HLA alleles, especially DR and DQ, strongly co-occurred, TCR associations were difficult to assign to individual alleles. The authors suggested that the approach could potentially be generalized to other disease states and immunological phenotypes. A further reported finding was that TCR beta sequences accurately predicted the HLA-A and HLA-B alleles for most subjects in the first cohort. A later genetic analysis reported fewer N-insertions in productive TCRs among donors in an Asian-associated ancestry cluster than the roughly 650-donor mean. An earlier analysis of around 540 of the donors showed that most TCR beta V segments appeared in productive rearrangements either about 87% or about 30% of the time, which broadly matched IMGT annotations. The study listed 150 to 200 TCR beta chains as associated with cytomegalovirus. According to a later analysis, most CMV-associated TCR beta chains appeared to be HLA-restricted, and the HLA associations seemed to be driven largely by CMV exposure. In a later genetic analysis, a missense DCLRE1C variant was associated with V-gene and J-gene trimming of TCR beta chains, and the association was replicated in an independent cohort. A cluster of highly shared sequence variants was judged likely to represent a technical artifact of the sequencing pipeline. According to a later analysis, parvovirus B19, influenza, CMV and Epstein-Barr virus appeared linked to several top co-occurrence clusters. CMV serostatus was the only immune exposure information available for the cohort. Because counts were too low, about 18 rarely observed V segments, including chromosome 9 orphons, were left out of the earlier analysis of some 640 of the donors. In this cohort, only TCR beta chains were sequenced, and detectable features were limited by the absence of alpha or paired-chain data. Linkage disequilibrium might explain the correlated functional status among segregating V segments, but an unknown experimental factor could not be ruled out. A few of the identified cytomegalovirus-associated TCR beta chains were confirmed in vitro to be specific for cytomegalovirus antigens. At a false discovery rate of 0.05, a later analysis linked some 18,000 TCR beta sequences to specific HLA alleles. In a later analysis, TCR association rates were found to vary across HLA loci, with the most associated TCRs seen for DRB1 alleles and the fewest for HLA-C alleles. Most TCR sequences were seen in very few donors, while some public TCRs were found in many individuals. A later analysis found that HLA-associated TCR beta chains were more clonally expanded and had lower generation probabilities than equally common non-associated chains.

Receptor amplification or capture employed the immunoSEQ multiplex PCR assay. The multiplex PCR relied on a mix of 60 forward primers for TCR Vbeta segments and 13 reverse primers for TCR Jbeta segments. Amplification of the CDR3 region of rearranged TCR beta genes was performed with a multiplex PCR assay on genomic DNA. Amplified TCR beta libraries were sequenced as 87-base-pair reads on the Illumina HiSeq System. Processing in the source paper ran as follows. Across the 670 or so repertoires, a later analysis counted roughly 77 million unique TCR beta chains, roughly 11 million of which were shared by at least two donors. Raw reads were error-corrected and collapsed into unique sequences with a nearest-neighbor algorithm that merged closely related sequences to remove PCR and sequencing errors. V, D and J gene segments were assigned by aligning CDR3 sequences to IMGT reference sequences. For a sequence to be retained, a match of at least six nucleotides to both a V gene segment and a J gene segment was required. Rearrangements were classified as productive when the CDR3 lacked stop codons and remained in frame with V and J, and all other rearrangements were classified as non-productive. CDR3 was defined according to IMGT convention as the region running from the second conserved V-encoded cysteine to the conserved J-encoded phenylalanine. In an earlier analysis of around 570 of the donors, sequences lacking an unambiguous match to a single V gene segment were excluded. In an earlier analysis of approximately 590 of the donors, V segments were called functional above 56.7% productive rearrangements and were called segregating when the between-donor standard deviation exceeded 5%. To diagnose cytomegalovirus status from the catalog of TCR beta chain sequences, a statistical classification framework was built. A later analysis assigned V and J genes by comparing TCR nucleotide sequences with IMGT/GENE-DB human TR gene sequences. The TCRdist pipeline was used in a later analysis to assign CDR3 sequences and most-parsimonious VDJ recombination scenarios. A later analysis defined each TCR beta chain by its CDR3 amino acid sequence plus V-gene family, and excluded reads lacking a unique V-gene family. To address suspected cross-contamination and a sequencing artifact, a later analysis removed around 590 highly shared, low-generation-probability nucleotide sequences. A later analysis calculated a clonal expansion index for each public chain from normalized within-repertoire ranks of inferred template counts. In a later analysis, generation probabilities were computed using a VDJ recombination model fitted to out-of-frame rearrangements, and the results were checked against IGoR. In a later analysis, hypergeometric tests were used to score TCR-TCR, TCR-HLA and TCR-CMV co-occurrence, with a repertoire-size bias correction applied to TCR pairs. To estimate false discovery rates, a later analysis permuted the HLA or CMV assignments 20 times. In a later analysis, co-occurring TCRs were grouped with DBSCAN, and TCRdist sequence similarity was added when clustering was performed within HLA-allele-positive subsets. Repertoires with fewer than 30,000 or more than 120,000 public chains, plus five repertoires with anomalous nucleotide sharing, were excluded from co-occurrence clustering. The immuneACCESS repertoire file appears here via TCRdb, limited to in-frame rearrangements. These files lack a portion of the clones; in checked studies, under half of the deficit traces to unresolved V genes, and the cause of the others is not known. V, J and clone size are taken as reported in that table, and D and trimming were inferred from the DNA itself. The sample table holds about 160,000 clones, of which roughly 80% were seen once. Under 1.5% of the sample is held by the ten biggest clonotypes.

About this clone itself: No antigen is known for it. The input lacks base qualities; no much larger clone sits a single base away.

Counted from cysteine to phenylalanine, this CDR3 has 13 amino acids. The DNA shown is the 39-base CDR3, in frame from base 1. CDR1 and CDR2, per the germline V gene (reference sequence), are GTSNPN and SVGIG. Relative to germline, V is missing 4 bases and J is missing 7 bases, with 9 bases of the junction outside any gene match. The cohort was made up of approximately 670 healthy bone marrow donors. At the time of sampling, all cohort members were nominally healthy, though unrecorded immune exposures were likely present. The donor tested CMV seropositive and was one of the 289 seropositive cohort members. A peripheral blood sample was collected from each donor, and TCR beta sequencing was performed on peripheral blood mononuclear cells. The Qiagen DNeasy Blood Extraction Kit was used to extract genomic DNA from the blood cell samples.

The chain is assembled from TRBV30 and TRBJ1-2; 7 of the junction bases match TRBD1. This sequence was found in a man aged 50-60 years in good health and CMV-seropositive. Sequencing was performed on PBMCs. The CDR3 sequence is CAWKDKGAIGYTF. Here is the DNA: TGTGCCTGGAAGGACAAGGGGGCGATTGGCTACACCTTC.